This TCR beta chain derives from a study of blood T cell repertoires in COVID-19. Across the whole study: Material from acute and convalescent COVID-19 was sourced from the United States, Italy and Spain. Sources were T cells, B-cell-depleted T cells, or PBMCs; the material itself was cDNA or gDNA.

Trimming took off 5 bases at V and 1 base at J, with 14 bases between the two ends. Per germline, CDR1 MNHEY and CDR2 SMNVEV (reference sequence). The CDR3 is 15 residues long. Per the original data handling: Amplification of reference gene primers provided the estimated nucleated cell counts. Here immunoSEQ multiplex PCR was the method, and the copy in TCRdb shows in-frame clones only, minus some. V, J and clone size derive from that table, while D and trimming were established from the DNA sequence. The table has about 48,000 clones, more than 70% seen once. The sequenced material came from peripheral blood. The receptor was derived from an elderly woman with acute or convalescent COVID-19. The V and J genes are TRBV27 and TRBJ1-2, with D possibly being TRBD1 (5 bases). The CDR3 DNA reads as TGTGCCAGCAGTCCACGGGGACTGATTAACTATGGCTACACCTTC. Translation gives CASSPRGLINYGYTF.